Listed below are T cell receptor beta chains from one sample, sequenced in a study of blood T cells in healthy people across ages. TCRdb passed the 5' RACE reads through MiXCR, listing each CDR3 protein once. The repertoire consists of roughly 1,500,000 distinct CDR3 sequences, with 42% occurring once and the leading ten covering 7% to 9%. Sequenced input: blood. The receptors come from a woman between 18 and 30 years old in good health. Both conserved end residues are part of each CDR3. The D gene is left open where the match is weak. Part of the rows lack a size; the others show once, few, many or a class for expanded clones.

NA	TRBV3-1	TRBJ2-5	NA	CASSHTGLRGETQYF	TGTGCCAGCAGCCACACGGGACTTAGAGGAGAGACCCAGTACTTC
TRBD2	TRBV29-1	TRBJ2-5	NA	CSGTQLAGKETQYF	TGCAGCGGAACCCAACTAGCGGGGAAAGAGACCCAGTACTTC
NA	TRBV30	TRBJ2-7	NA	CAWSLGAMTSYEQYF	TGTGCCTGGAGTCTGGGGGCGATGACCTCCTACGAGCAGTACTTC
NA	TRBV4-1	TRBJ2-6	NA	CASSRLTGQISGANVLTF	TGCGCCAGCAGCCGACTAACAGGGCAGATTTCTGGGGCCAACGTCCTGACTTTC
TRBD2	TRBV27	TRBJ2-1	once	CASSSRQGGSGSITNEQFF	TGTGCCAGCAGTTCCAGACAGGGAGGTAGCGGGAGTATAACCAATGAGCAGTTCTTC
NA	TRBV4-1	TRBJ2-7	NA	CASSRRLGLGNEQYF	TGCGCCAGCAGCCGCCGTTTAGGTTTGGGCAATGAGCAGTACTTC
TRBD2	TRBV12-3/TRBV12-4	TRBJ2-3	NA	CASSLSKLAGESDTQYF	TGTGCCAGCAGTTTGTCGAAGCTAGCGGGAGAGTCGGATACGCAGTATTTT
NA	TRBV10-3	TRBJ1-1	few	CAISESTPNTEAFF	TGTGCCATCAGTGAGTCGACCCCGAACACTGAAGCTTTCTTT
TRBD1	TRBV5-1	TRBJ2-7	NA	CASTWDRVEDEQYF	TGCGCCAGCACATGGGACAGGGTTGAGGACGAGCAGTACTTC
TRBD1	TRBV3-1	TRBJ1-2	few	CASRTGTYGYTF	TGTGCCAGCAGGACAGGGACCTATGGCTACACCTTC
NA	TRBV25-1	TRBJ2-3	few	CASSEYGTELWGTDTQYF	TGTGCCAGCAGTGAATATGGGACCGAGCTGTGGGGCACAGATACGCAGTATTTT
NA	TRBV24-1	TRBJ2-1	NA	CATSDTQTGRNEQFF	TGTGCCACCAGTGATACCCAGACAGGGAGGAATGAGCAGTTCTTC
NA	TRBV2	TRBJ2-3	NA	CARARGDTQYF	TGTGCCAGGGCTAGGGGAGATACGCAGTATTTT
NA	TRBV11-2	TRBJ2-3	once	CASSLRGGGRDTVRTDTQYF	TGTGCCAGCAGCTTAAGAGGGGGGGGGCGGGACACTGTACGCACAGATACGCAGTATTTT
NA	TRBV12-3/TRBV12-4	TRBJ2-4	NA	CASSPDRRGPLSKNIQYF	TGTGCCAGCAGTCCTGACAGGAGGGGACCCCTATCCAAAAACATTCAGTACTTC
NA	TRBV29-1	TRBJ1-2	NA	CSARGGGDGYTF	TGCAGCGCCCGAGGTGGGGGGGATGGCTACACCTTC
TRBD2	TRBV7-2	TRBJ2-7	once	CASRTGTSFPYEQYF	TGTGCCAGCAGAACCGGGACTAGTTTCCCCTACGAGCAGTACTTC
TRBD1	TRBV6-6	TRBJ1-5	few	CASSYNYRGDDNQPQHF	TGTGCCAGCAGTTACAACTACAGGGGGGATGACAATCAGCCCCAGCATTTT
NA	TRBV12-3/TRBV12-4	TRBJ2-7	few	CASSDRVVEQYF	TGTGCCAGCAGTGACCGGGTGGTCGAGCAGTACTTC
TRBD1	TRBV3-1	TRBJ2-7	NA	CASSQQGASMAVSYEQYF	TGTGCCAGCAGCCAACAGGGGGCCTCAATGGCAGTTTCTTACGAGCAGTACTTC
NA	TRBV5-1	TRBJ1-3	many	CASSPGTAGNTIYF	TGCGCCAGCAGCCCCGGGACGGCCGGGAACACCATATATTTT
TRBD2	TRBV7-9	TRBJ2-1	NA	CASSLGLAGAFDEQFF	TGTGCCAGCAGCCTGGGACTAGCGGGAGCCTTTGATGAGCAGTTCTTC
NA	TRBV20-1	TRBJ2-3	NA	CRAPGPSGNTQYF	TGCAGGGCCCCAGGGCCGTCGGGGAATACGCAGTATTTT
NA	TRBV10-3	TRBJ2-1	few	CAISEAGLAYNEQFF	TGTGCCATCAGTGAGGCCGGACTGGCATACAATGAGCAGTTCTTC
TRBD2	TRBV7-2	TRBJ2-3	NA	CAGSREGSGRHLGTDTQYF	TGTGCCGGCAGCCGAGAGGGGAGCGGGAGGCACCTTGGCACAGATACGCAGTATTTT
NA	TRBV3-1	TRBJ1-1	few	CASSPRGRGTEAFF	TGTGCCAGCAGCCCAAGGGGCAGGGGTACTGAAGCTTTCTTT
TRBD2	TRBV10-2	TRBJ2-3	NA	CASNLSGGITDTQYF	TGCGCCAGCAATCTCTCGGGGGGGATCACAGATACGCAGTATTTT
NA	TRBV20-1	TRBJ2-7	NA	CSASSSSLAYEQYF	TGCAGTGCTAGTTCTAGCTCTTTGGCCTACGAGCAGTACTTC
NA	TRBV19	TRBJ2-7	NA	CASSITGSSSYEQYF	TGTGCCAGTAGTATTACAGGGTCCAGCTCCTACGAGCAGTACTTC
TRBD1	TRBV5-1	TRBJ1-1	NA	CASSLEDRKGTEAFF	TGCGCCAGCAGCTTGGAGGACAGGAAGGGGACTGAAGCTTTCTTT
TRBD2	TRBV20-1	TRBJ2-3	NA	CSAREGGTKADTQYF	TGCAGTGCTAGAGAGGGGGGGACTAAAGCGGATACGCAGTATTTT
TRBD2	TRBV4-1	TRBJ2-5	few	CASSQDARVAGETQYF	TGCGCCAGCAGCCAAGATGCCAGAGTAGCGGGAGAGACCCAGTACTTC
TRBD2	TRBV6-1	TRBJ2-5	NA	CATYSGGLQETQYF	TGTGCCACCTATAGCGGGGGGCTTCAAGAGACCCAGTACTTC
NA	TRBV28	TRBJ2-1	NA	CASRKRGYEQFF	TGTGCCAGCAGGAAGAGGGGCTATGAGCAGTTCTTC
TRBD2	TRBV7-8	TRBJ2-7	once	CVSSYLPGTSFDEQYF	TGTGTCAGCAGCTACCTCCCCGGGACTAGCTTCGACGAGCAGTACTTC
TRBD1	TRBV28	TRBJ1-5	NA	CASRPYRGSNQPQHF	TGTGCCAGCCGACCCTACAGGGGCAGCAATCAGCCCCAGCATTTT
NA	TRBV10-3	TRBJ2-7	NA	CAINPDPIYEQYF	TGTGCCATCAATCCGGACCCTATATACGAGCAGTACTTC
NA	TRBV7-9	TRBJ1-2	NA	CASSLAAVGGYGYTF	TGTGCCAGCAGCTTAGCTGCGGTGGGCGGCTATGGCTACACCTTC
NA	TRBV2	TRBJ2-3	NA	CASSGTRTDTQYF	TGTGCCAGCAGTGGGACACGCACAGATACGCAGTATTTT
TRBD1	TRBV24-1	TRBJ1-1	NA	CATADRGESEAFF	TGTGCCACCGCAGACAGGGGGGAGTCGGAAGCTTTCTTT
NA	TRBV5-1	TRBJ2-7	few	CASSLGTAEYEQYF	TGCGCCAGCAGCCTGGGAACAGCGGAATACGAGCAGTACTTC
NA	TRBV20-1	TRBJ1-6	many	CSARGGQYNSPLHF	TGCAGTGCTAGAGGAGGACAGTATAATTCACCCCTCCACTTT
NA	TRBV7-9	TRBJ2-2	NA	CASSPRGRGGYTGELFF	TGTGCCAGCAGCCCTCGAGGAAGGGGGGGTTACACCGGGGAGCTGTTTTTT
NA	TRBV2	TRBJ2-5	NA	CASTPQETQYF	TGTGCCAGCACGCCTCAAGAGACCCAGTACTTC